Below are 15 T cell receptor beta chains sequenced from a single sample in a study of T cells in localized non-small cell lung cancer. Some clones are missing from TCRdb's copy, which holds only in-frame ones; the method was immunoSEQ multiplex PCR. This table holds about 25,000 clones, approximately 86% found once. The sequencing here drew on peripheral blood, taken before any cancer treatment. The origin of the receptors is a male donor at least 60 years old with stage II squamous cell lung carcinoma.

V is TRBV7-2 and J is TRBJ1-1, with 7 bases matching TRBD1. V gave up 9 bases and J gave up 7 bases; unmatched junction bases: 8. Per germline, CDR1 SGHTA and CDR2 FQGNSA. The CDR3 covers 12 residues. The CDR3 loop is CASSGGLDEAFF. Written as DNA, the CDR3 is TGTGCCAGTTCAGGGGGTTTAGATGAAGCTTTCTTT.

This chain links TRBV4-1 with TRBJ2-1; D not certain. V lost 0 bases and J 4 bases, leaving 7 bases between the germline ends. This CDR3 contains 14 residues. Germline CDR1 is MGHRA and CDR2 is YSYEKL. The CDR3: CASSQDEGYNEQFF. The CDR3 DNA follows: TGCGCCAGCAGCCAAGATGAAGGATACAATGAGCAGTTCTTC.

Of note for this clone: The junction shows a germline mismatch at one end, possibly a read error. The rearrangement links TRBV12-5 to TRBJ2-7; D gene ambiguous. The germline gives CDR1 LGHNT, CDR2 FRNRAP. The CDR3 spans 13 residues. The CDR3 spells CASGLVPPATVDF. The CDR3 DNA follows: TGTGCTAGTGGTTTGGTACCCCCGGCAACGGTGGACTTC.

The chain is built from TRBV7-6 and TRBJ1-2, with 7 bases identical to TRBD1. V gave up 5 bases and J gave up 2 bases; unmatched junction bases: 2. This CDR3 is 13 amino acids long. CDR1 is SGHVS, CDR2 FNYEAQ, per germline. CDR3 region: CASSPTGNYGYTF. The CDR3 coding sequence is TGTGCCAGCAGCCCGACAGGGAACTATGGCTACACCTTC.

V and J are TRBV30 and TRBJ1-2; no firm D call. This CDR3 contains 13 residues. Trimming pared 0 bases from V and 1 base from J, leaving 6 bases between. Germline lookup yields CDR1 GTSNPN and CDR2 SVGIG (reference sequence). The CDR3 nucleotides read TGTGCCTGGAGTGTATCAGATAACTATGGCTACACCTTC. Amino acid sequence: CAWSVSDNYGYTF. The full variable domain, its missing parts supplied by reference TRBV30 and TRBJ1-2, is SQTIHQWPATLVQPVGSPLSLECTVEGTSNPNLYWYRQAAGRGLQLLFYSVGIGQISSEVPQNLSASRPQDRQFILSSKKLLLSDSGFYLCAWSVSDNYGYTFGSGTRLTVV.

The rearrangement links TRBV7-2 to TRBJ1-2; D is unclear. V lost 2 bases, J lost 5 bases, and 9 bases lay in between. Germline CDR1 and CDR2: SGHTA and FQGNSA. The CDR3 totals 13 residues. CDR3 in amino acids: CASSLMEEYGYTF. The CDR3 nucleotides read TGTGCCAGCAGCTTAATGGAAGAGTATGGCTACACCTTC.

The rearrangement uses TRBV7-6 and TRBJ1-5; weak D call: TRBD1 (6 bases). The length of the CDR3 is 18 residues. Trimming left V 0 bases short and J 0 bases short, with 15 bases between. Germline V lookup: CDR1 SGHVS, CDR2 FNYEAQ. CDR3 protein: CASSLAPPGGNSNQPQHF. CDR3 DNA: TGTGCCAGCAGCTTAGCCCCCCCCGGGGGCAATAGCAATCAGCCCCAGCATTTT.

This chain connects TRBV28 to TRBJ2-1, with a possible D match to TRBD1 (6 bases). Trimming removed 6 bases from V and 4 bases from J, with 19 bases in between. The CDR3 spans 16 residues. Germline V lookup: CDR1 MDHEN, CDR2 SYDVKM. For the CDR3, the DNA is TGTGCCAGCAGCTCAACCCGTGGGACAACTTACAATGAGCAGTTCTTC. This codes for CASSSTRGTTYNEQFF.

The chain links TRBV10-3 to TRBJ2-7, with 10 bases identical to TRBD1. The CDR3 extends over 13 amino acids. Losses at the gene ends were 8 bases for V and 3 bases for J; bases not matched to a gene: 4. Germline values: CDR1 ENHRY, CDR2 SYGVKD. CDR3 protein: CAIGTGAGYEQYF. CDR3 DNA: TGTGCCATCGGGACAGGGGCGGGCTACGAGCAGTACTTC.

This rearrangement joins TRBV5-1 to TRBJ1-5; D might be TRBD1 (5 bases). Germline CDR1 and CDR2: SGHRS and YFSETQ. The CDR3 has 15 amino acids. V was pared by 5 bases and J by 0 bases, with 12 bases between. The CDR3 sequence: CASSRDGNSNQPQHF. CDR3 in DNA: TGCGCCAGCAGTCGGGACGGGAATAGCAATCAGCCCCAGCATTTT.

The rearrangement uses TRBV13 and TRBJ2-1; 10 positions match TRBD2. This CDR3 has 15 amino acids. Germline values: CDR1 PRHDT, CDR2 FYEKMQ (reference sequence). J lost 8 bases, V lost 0 bases, and 4 bases had no gene match. In DNA form, the CDR3 reads TGTGCCAGCAGCTTAGGCTCTAGCGGGAGCTATGAGCAGTTCTTC. It specifies CASSLGSSGSYEQFF. Filled out from reference TRBV13 and TRBJ2-1, the complete variable domain reads AAGVIQSPRHLIKEKRETATLKCYPIPRHDTVYWYQQGPGQDPQFLISFYEKMQSDKGSIPDRFSAQQFSDYHSELNMSSLELGDSALYFCASSLGSSGSYEQFFGPGTRLTVL.

This clone was seen only a few times. The CDR3 loop reads CASSLAPGTNSPLHF. The CDR3 DNA is TGTGCCAGCAGCTTGGCGCCAGGGACGAATTCACCCCTCCACTTT. The V gene is TRBV5-5, the J gene TRBJ1-6, with D possibly being TRBD1 (5 bases). The CDR3 is made up of 15 amino acids. CDR1 is SGHKS, CDR2 YYEKEE, per germline (reference sequence). Trimming took off 0 bases at V and 7 bases at J, with 11 bases between the two ends. The full variable domain, rest sourced from reference TRBV5-5 and TRBJ1-6, is DAGVTQSPTHLIKTRGQQVTLRCSPISGHKSVSWYQQVLGQGPQFIFQYYEKEERGRGNFPDRFSARQFPNYSSELNVNALLLGDSALYLCASSLAPGTNSPLHFGNGTRLTVT.

The gene calls are TRBV2 and TRBJ1-3; weak D call: TRBD1 (5 bases). The CDR3 is made up of 15 amino acids. Trimming pared 4 bases from V and 4 bases from J, leaving 14 bases between. Per germline, CDR1 SNHLY and CDR2 FYNNEI. The CDR3 DNA is TGTGCCAGCAGTGTGGGGCAGGGCCGCGGAAACACCATATATTTT. This gives the protein CASSVGQGRGNTIYF.

V gene TRBV7-2 combines with J gene TRBJ1-6, with TRBD1 matching 9 bases. The CDR3 is made up of 16 amino acids. Germline V gene data show CDR1 as SGHTA and CDR2 as FQGNSA. V lost 4 bases, J lost 6 bases, and 7 bases stayed unmatched. CDR3 DNA sequence: TGTGCCAGCAGCTGGACAGGGGCAGGGCTTAATTCACCCCTCCACTTT. Translation gives CASSWTGAGLNSPLHF. The full variable domain, in which reference TRBV7-2 and TRBJ1-6 provide the parts outside the CDR3, is GAGVSQSPSNKVTEKGKDVELRCDPISGHTALYWYRQSLGQGLEFLIYFQGNSAPDKSGLPSDRFSAERTGGSVSTLTIQRTQQEDSAVYLCASSWTGAGLNSPLHFGNGTRLTVT.

The J gene is TRBJ2-7, the V gene TRBV21-1. TRBV21-1 corresponds to a pseudogene. This CDR3 spans 15 amino acids. The CDR3 protein is CASRRGNRLSYEQYF. The DNA of the CDR3 is TGTGCCAGCCGCAGGGGTAACAGACTCTCCTACGAGCAGTACTTC.